The present T cell receptor beta chain was sequenced within a study of OX40 agonist ivuxolimab in advanced cancers. Study as a whole: Those treated in dose escalation had hepatocellular carcinoma, melanoma, renal cell cancer or head and neck cancer. Study results and limitations: Expanded clones were, on average, more numerous in CD8+ T cells than in CD4+.

Assay used: immunoSEQ multiplex PCR; TCRdb lists only in-frame clones, some missing. The sample has tens of thousands of clones, under 95% seen once; the top ten hold about 8.7%. The sampling schedule covered blood at baseline, cycle 4 day 1, and cycle 7 day 1. As for this clone: Its target is unknown.

Source: CD4+ or CD8+ T cells sorted from blood, taken in a trial of the OX40 agonist ivuxolimab. The receptor comes from an adult with an advanced solid tumor such as melanoma, head and neck, liver or kidney cancer.

CDR3 DNA: TGTGCCAGCAGCTTACCAGGGGGCTGGGAGACCCAGTACTTC. This translates into CASSLPGGWETQYF. J is TRBJ2-5 and V is TRBV7-9; 8 bases are shared with TRBD1. The V and J ends lost 2 bases and 5 bases, in that order; junction bases with no gene match: 4. Germline V CDR1 and CDR2: SEHNR, FQNEAQ (reference sequence). The length of the CDR3 is 14 residues.